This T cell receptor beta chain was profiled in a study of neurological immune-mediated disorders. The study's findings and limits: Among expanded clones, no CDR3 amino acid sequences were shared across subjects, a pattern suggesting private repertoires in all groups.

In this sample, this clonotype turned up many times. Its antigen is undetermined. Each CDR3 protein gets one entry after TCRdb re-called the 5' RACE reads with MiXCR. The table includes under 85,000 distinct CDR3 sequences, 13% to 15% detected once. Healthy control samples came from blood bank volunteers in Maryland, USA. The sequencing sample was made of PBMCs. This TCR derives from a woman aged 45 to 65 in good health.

CDR3 nucleotide sequence: TGCGCCAGCAGCTTCCAGGGGCCCGAAAATGAGCAGTTCTTC. It yields the protein CASSFQGPENEQFF. The chain has TRBV5-1 and TRBJ2-1; D may be TRBD1 (6 bases). V was clipped by 2 bases and J by 7 bases, with 13 bases between them. Germline V lookup: CDR1 SGHRS, CDR2 YFSETQ. The CDR3 has 14 amino acids.